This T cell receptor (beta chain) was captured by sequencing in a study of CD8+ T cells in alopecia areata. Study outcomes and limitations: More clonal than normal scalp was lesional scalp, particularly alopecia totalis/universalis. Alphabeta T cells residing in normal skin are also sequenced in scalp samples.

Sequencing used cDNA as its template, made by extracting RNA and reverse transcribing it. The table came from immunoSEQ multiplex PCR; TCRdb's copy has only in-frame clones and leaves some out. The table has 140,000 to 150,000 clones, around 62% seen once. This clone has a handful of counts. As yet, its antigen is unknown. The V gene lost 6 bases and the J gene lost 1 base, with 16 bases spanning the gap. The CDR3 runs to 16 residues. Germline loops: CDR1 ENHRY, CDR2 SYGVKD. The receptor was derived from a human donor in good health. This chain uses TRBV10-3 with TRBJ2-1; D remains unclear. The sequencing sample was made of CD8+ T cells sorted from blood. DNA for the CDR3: TGTGCCATCAGCCAAGAACGCCCTACGTCCTACAATGAGCAGTTCTTC. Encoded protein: CAISQERPTSYNEQFF.